Presented here are 24 T cell receptor beta chains from one specimen sequenced in a study of blood T cell repertoires in COVID-19. The table came from immunoSEQ multiplex PCR; TCRdb's copy has only in-frame clones and leaves some out. Here the sample spans around 49,000 clones, about 92% being singletons. The sequenced sample consisted of peripheral blood. These receptors all stem from a man aged 55 to 70 with COVID-19, enrolled during active disease.

For the CDR3, the DNA is TGCAGTGCGGGGGCAAACTATGGCTACACCTTC. It yields the protein CSAGANYGYTF. This rearrangement joins TRBV20-1 to TRBJ1-2; TRBD1 is a possible D gene (6 bases). CDR3 length equals 11 residues. Per the germline V gene, CDR1 is DFQATT and CDR2 is SNEGSKA (reference sequence). The V gene lost 6 bases and the J gene lost 2 bases, with 7 bases spanning the gap.

The chain uses TRBV11-2 and TRBJ1-6; TRBD1 might be the D (6 bases). The CDR3 has 17 amino acids. Germline V gene lookup returns CDR1 SGHAT and CDR2 FQNNGV. The ends were cut back, 5 bases at V and 7 bases at J, with 21 bases in the middle. The CDR3 sequence is CASSAVKGGLGNSPLHF. The CDR3 nucleotides read TGTGCCAGCAGCGCCGTCAAGGGGGGGCTAGGAAATTCACCCCTCCACTTT.

J is TRBJ2-7 and V is TRBV10-3, with D hard to call. Trimming stripped 3 bases from V and 2 bases from J, with 11 bases between. The CDR3 consists of 14 residues. Looked up from germline, CDR1 is ENHRY and CDR2 is SYGVKD. Here the CDR3 reads CAISDQVPPYEQYF. CDR3 coding DNA: TGTGCCATCAGTGATCAGGTTCCCCCCTACGAGCAGTACTTC.

The gene calls are TRBV6-2 or TRBV6-3 and TRBJ2-3, with 10 bases aligning to TRBD2. The ends lost 0 bases at V and 6 bases at J; junction bases unmatched: 9. The CDR3 spans 17 residues. CDR1 is MNHEY and CDR2 is SVGEGT in the germline V gene. DNA for the CDR3: TGTGCCAGCAGTTACTCGGCTAGCGGGAGCGTATGGGATACGCAGTATTTT. Translating gives CASSYSASGSVWDTQYF.

The rearrangement links TRBV11-2 to TRBJ2-5; D possibly corresponds to TRBD2 (6 bases). Trimming stripped 0 bases from V and 1 base from J, with 18 bases between. CDR1 and CDR2 from the germline V gene are SGHAT and FQNNGV. CDR3 size: 18 residues. As DNA, the CDR3 is TGTGCCAGCAGCTTAGAACAGTGGGGCGCGGGGTCCCAAGAGACCCAGTACTTC. It yields the protein CASSLEQWGAGSQETQYF. Looking up the rest from reference TRBV11-2 and TRBJ2-5 gives the full variable domain: EAGVAQSPRYKIIEKRQSVAFWCNPISGHATLYWYQQILGQGPKLLIQFQNNGVVDDSQLPKDRFSAERLKGVDSTLKIQPAKLEDSAVYLCASSLEQWGAGSQETQYFGPGTRLLVL.

V and J are TRBV5-1 and TRBJ1-6, with 7 bases matching TRBD1. V shed 2 bases, J shed 7 bases, and the junction held 9 bases outside the gene matches. The CDR3 runs to 16 residues. Germline V gene data show CDR1 as SGHRS and CDR2 as YFSETQ. CDR3 amino acids: CASSFGPGTENSPLHF. The CDR3 DNA follows: TGCGCCAGCAGCTTTGGGCCCGGGACAGAAAATTCACCCCTCCACTTT.

This chain uses TRBV18 with TRBJ2-2, with a weak D call TRBD1 (5 bases). Trimming shortened V by 2 bases and J by 2 bases, and 9 bases separated the two germline ends. The CDR3 sequence is 15 residues long. CDR1 is KGHSH, CDR2 LQKENI, per germline. CDR3 amino acids: CASSPDSRNTGELFF. The CDR3 coding sequence is TGTGCCAGCTCACCAGACAGCCGAAACACCGGGGAGCTGTTTTTT.

The CDR3 sequence: CASSLNGGAGNQPQHF. The CDR3 region has the DNA TGTGCCAGCAGCTTAAATGGGGGCGCAGGCAATCAGCCCCAGCATTTT. The genes are TRBV11-2 and TRBJ1-5; possible D gene TRBD1, 6 bases. V was shortened by 2 bases and J by 2 bases, with 13 bases between the two germline ends. The CDR3 has 16 amino acids. Germline CDR1 and CDR2: SGHAT and FQNNGV.

J is TRBJ1-1 and V is TRBV24-1; TRBD1 matches at 8 bases. J lost 0 bases, V lost 3 bases, and 2 bases had no gene match. Germline-derived CDR1 and CDR2 are KGHDR and SFDVKD. This CDR3 contains 15 residues. Written as DNA, the CDR3 is TGTGCCACCAGTGATAACAGGGGGATGAACACTGAAGCTTTCTTT. Its translation is CATSDNRGMNTEAFF.

This rearrangement joins TRBV15 to TRBJ1-5; D possibly corresponds to TRBD1 (5 bases). Looked up from germline, CDR1 is LNHNV and CDR2 is YYDKDF (reference sequence). V was clipped by 8 bases and J by 2 bases, with 13 bases between them. CDR3 length: 14 amino acids. The CDR3 DNA sequence: TGTGCCACCCTAGCGGGGGTCGGCAATCAGCCCCAGCATTTT. It encodes CATLAGVGNQPQHF.

CDR3 protein: CASRPGTGGNTIYF. In DNA form, the CDR3 reads TGTGCCAGCAGGCCCGGGACAGGGGGGAACACCATATATTTT. V and J are TRBV3-1 (or the pseudogene TRBV3-2) and TRBJ1-3; 11 positions agree with TRBD1. V trimming: 6 bases; J trimming: 7 bases; junction bases outside the gene matches: 5. The CDR3 is 14 residues long. Germline V gives CDR1 LGHDT, CDR2 YNNKEL (reference sequence).

V and J are TRBV5-1 and TRBJ2-2, with a tentative D call TRBD1 (6 bases). Trimming shortened V by 8 bases and J by 3 bases, and 20 bases separated the two germline ends. The germline gives CDR1 SGHRS, CDR2 YFSETQ. This CDR3 region has 16 residues. CDR3 DNA: TGCGCCAGTAACCCCGACAGGCCCGGGCACACCGGGGAGCTGTTTTTT. This gives the protein CASNPDRPGHTGELFF.

The V call is TRBV28, the J call TRBJ1-6; 7 nucleotides agree with TRBD1. Per the germline V gene, CDR1 is MDHEN and CDR2 is SYDVKM. The CDR3 runs 15 residues. J gave up 7 bases and V 5 bases, and 8 bases lay outside the gene matches. This CDR3 reads CASSDPTGMNSPLHF. The CDR3 region has the DNA TGTGCCAGCAGTGATCCGACAGGGATGAATTCACCCCTCCACTTT.

The V call is TRBV7-9, the J call TRBJ1-2; D perhaps matches TRBD1 (6 bases). The CDR3 consists of 18 residues. Germline lookup yields CDR1 SEHNR and CDR2 FQNEAQ (reference sequence). V lost 0 bases, J lost 4 bases, and 21 bases lay in between. In nucleotides, the CDR3 is TGTGCCAGCAGCTTAGCGCTCATCGGCCAGGGGAATGTCTATGGCTACACCTTC. Its protein is CASSLALIGQGNVYGYTF. The entire variable domain, with the rest obtained from reference TRBV7-9 and TRBJ1-2, is as follows: DTGVSQNPRHKITKRGQNVTFRCDPISEHNRLYWYRQTLGQGPEFLTYFQNEAQLEKSRLLSDRFSAERPKGSFSTLEIQRTEQGDSAMYLCASSLALIGQGNVYGYTFGSGTRLTVV.

CDR3 in DNA: TGTGCCAGCTCACCCAAAGAGACAGGGCATGAAGCTTTCTTT. Translated: CASSPKETGHEAFF. V is TRBV18 and J is TRBJ1-1; 7 bases map to TRBD1. CDR1 and CDR2 (germline): KGHSH, LQKENI. CDR3 size: 14 residues. V lost 3 bases, J lost 7 bases, and 8 bases stayed unmatched.

The chain is built from TRBV7-9 and TRBJ2-3, with 7 positions matching TRBD2. After removal of 0 bases from V and 2 bases from J, the junction contained 14 bases not matched to a gene. The germline V gene has CDR1 SEHNR and CDR2 FQNEAQ (reference sequence). This CDR3 contains 19 residues. The CDR3 sequence: CASSLAASAGDAITDTQYF. For the CDR3, the DNA is TGTGCCAGCAGCTTAGCGGCTAGCGCGGGGGATGCGATCACAGATACGCAGTATTTT.

The V call is TRBV13, the J call TRBJ2-7; 11 bases agree with TRBD2. The germline CDR1 and CDR2 sequences are PRHDT and FYEKMQ (reference sequence). V lost 5 bases and J lost 3; bases outside the gene matches: 6. This CDR3 contains 15 residues. The CDR3 here is CASSLGTSGFYEQYF. DNA of the CDR3: TGTGCCAGCAGCCTCGGGACTAGCGGCTTCTACGAGCAGTACTTC.

The rearrangement uses TRBV7-9 and TRBJ1-4; TRBD1 matches 9 bases. In germline, CDR1 is SEHNR, CDR2 FQNEAQ (reference sequence). J gave up 8 bases and V 5 bases, and 9 bases lay outside the gene matches. CDR3 length equals 15 residues. The CDR3 DNA follows: TGTGCCAGCAGCCCGACCGGGACAGGGCACGAAAAACTGTTTTTT. Translation gives CASSPTGTGHEKLFF.

This clone showed up just once. The V and J genes are TRBV14 and TRBJ1-5, with D maybe TRBD1 (5 bases). CDR1 and CDR2 from the germline V gene are SGHDN and FVKESK. This CDR3 region has 14 residues. The germline V and J ends were trimmed by 4 bases and 7 bases, with 14 bases remaining between them. DNA for the CDR3: TGTGCCAGCAGCCCGGGGGGGTTCAGCCAGCCCCAGCATTTT. Amino acids: CASSPGGFSQPQHF.

The V and J genes are TRBV18 and TRBJ2-7, with 11 bases identical to TRBD1. V was clipped by 5 bases and J by 5 bases; unmatched bases: 8. The V gene's germline CDR1 is KGHSH and CDR2 LQKENI. The CDR3 totals 15 residues. The CDR3 reads CASSATGTGGNEQYF. In nucleotides, the CDR3 is TGTGCCAGCTCAGCAACCGGGACAGGGGGGAACGAGCAGTACTTC.

V usage is TRBV3-1 (or the pseudogene TRBV3-2) and J usage is TRBJ1-6; D might be TRBD1 (6 bases). The germline V gene encodes CDR1 LGHDT and CDR2 YNNKEL (reference sequence). The length of the CDR3 is 15 residues. The V and J ends lost 3 bases and 7 bases respectively, with 13 bases between them. CDR3 in DNA: TGTGCCAGCAGCCACCCAACAGGGCACAATTCACCCCTCCACTTT. This gives the protein CASSHPTGHNSPLHF.

J is TRBJ2-5 and V is TRBV18, with unresolved D. The V gene's germline CDR1 is KGHSH and CDR2 LQKENI. The CDR3 spans 13 residues. V shed 2 bases and J shed 1 base, with 5 bases lying between them. In DNA form, the CDR3 reads TGTGCCAGCTCACCAGGAGTCCAAGAGACCCAGTACTTC. It specifies CASSPGVQETQYF.

The V and J genes are TRBV3-1 (or the pseudogene TRBV3-2) and TRBJ2-7, with TRBD1 identical over 7 bases. The CDR3 consists of 15 residues. The junction had 5 bases not matched to a gene; V was cut back by 0 bases and J by 3 bases. Germline V gene lookup returns CDR1 LGHDT and CDR2 YNNKEL (reference sequence). This chain's CDR3 is CASSQDRHRGYEQYF. CDR3 DNA: TGTGCCAGCAGCCAAGACCGGCACAGGGGCTACGAGCAGTACTTC.

The rearrangement joins TRBV19 to TRBJ2-3; D may be TRBD1 (6 bases). Germline V gene data show CDR1 as LNHDA and CDR2 as SQIVND (reference sequence). This CDR3 is 15 amino acids long. The V end lost 1 base, the J end lost 1 base, and 9 bases lay between the germline ends. The CDR3 region has the DNA TGTGCCAGTAGTATAGTTAACAGGGGCACAGATACGCAGTATTTT. The encoded protein is CASSIVNRGTDTQYF.